The source of this T cell receptor beta chain is a study of regulatory T cells in long-lasting Graves disease. This clonotype was seen many times. The V end was cut by 2 bases, the J end by 6 bases, with 16 bases between. CDR1 and CDR2 (germline): MDHEN, SYDVKM. This CDR3 is 15 amino acids long. Time point meaning: persistent/refractory GD, antithyroid drugs over 5 years with positive TRAb. PBMCs provided the RNA from which the TCR library was made. Arm-PCR with iRepertoire HTBI primers amplified the CDR3 regions for these TCR beta libraries. MiXCR was run by TCRdb on the multiplex PCR reads, yielding one entry per CDR3 protein. Among 300,000 to 500,000 distinct CDR3 sequences, less than 25% were seen once, and the ten largest hold about a fifth.

This chain joins TRBV28 and TRBJ1-1; TRBD1 is a possible D gene (5 bases). This clonotype was sampled from a female donor with Graves disease. The specimen was peripheral blood mononuclear cells (PBMCs), collected when the disease was refractory, from a patient treated with antithyroid drugs. CDR3 residues: CASSLHFRQLPEAFF. CDR3 bases: TGTGCCAGCAGTTTACATTTCAGACAGTTGCCTGAAGCTTTCTTT. Filled out from reference TRBV28 and TRBJ1-1, the complete variable domain reads DVKVTQSSRYLVKRTGEKVFLECVQDMDHENMFWYRQDPGLGLRLIYFSYDVKMKEKGDIPEGYSVSREKKERFSLILESASTNQTSMYLCASSLHFRQLPEAFFGQGTRLTVV.